The next 5 T cell receptor beta chains were all read from a single sample in a study of blood T cells in healthy people across ages. It was with a sample-barcoded 5' primer and a J-beta primer mix that a second PCR of roughly 7 to 12 cycles was run. TCRdb independently ran MiXCR on the 5' RACE reads; one entry per CDR3 protein. The sample contains roughly 1.5 million distinct CDR3 sequences, 40% to 45% of which appear only once. Sequencing used blood. All receptors come from a woman aged 18-29 years in good health.

This clonotype appeared a few times. The genes are TRBV7-2 and TRBJ1-2; the D gene is possibly TRBD1 (5 bases). Germline V lookup: CDR1 SGHTA, CDR2 FQGNSA. V was clipped by 2 bases and J by 5 bases, with 21 bases between them. The CDR3 covers 17 residues. The CDR3 spells CASSLRPAGTYLYGYTF. The DNA for the CDR3 is TGTGCCAGCAGCTTACGTCCCGCCGGGACTTACCTTTATGGCTACACCTTC.

CDR3 DNA sequence: TGTGCCAGCAGCTTGGATATCGGCCGATCCTCCTACAATGAGCAGTTCTTC. It translates to CASSLDIGRSSYNEQFF. The chain is built from TRBV5-6 and TRBJ2-1; the D is unclear. The CDR3 spans 17 residues. In germline, CDR1 is SGHDT, CDR2 YYEEEE. The V and J ends lost 0 bases and 0 bases respectively, with 13 bases between them.

For this clonotype: The junction does not match germline at one end; this may be a read error. The gene calls are TRBV4-3 and TRBJ2-2; 7 bases fit TRBD1. The CDR3 spans 15 residues. In germline, CDR1 is LGHNA, CDR2 YSLEER. The CDR3 reads CASSQDRVTTGELFF. As DNA, the CDR3 is TGCGCCAGCAGTCAAGACAGGGTGACCACCGGGGAGCTGTTTTTT.

J is TRBJ2-1 and V is TRBV4-3; D uncertain. With the DNA end fitting TRBJ2-7 better, the J assignment may be wrong. This CDR3 has 15 amino acids. Germline V gives CDR1 LGHNA, CDR2 YSLEER. CDR3 nucleotide sequence: TGCGCCAGCAGCCAAGATCGGGTCAGTTACAATGAGCAGTACTTC. As protein: CASSQDRVSYNEQYF.

The chain combines TRBV10-3 with TRBJ2-1, with no clear D. The CDR3 has 12 amino acids. CDR1 and CDR2 from the germline V gene are ENHRY and SYGVKD. Trimming removed 3 bases at V and 5 bases at J, with 5 bases between. DNA for the CDR3: TGTGCCATCAGTGACAGGAACAATGAGCAGTTCTTC. Translated: CAISDRNNEQFF.